Listed below are T cell receptor beta chains from one sample, sequenced in a study of blood T cell repertoires in COVID-19. The data were produced by immunoSEQ multiplex PCR, yet TCRdb's version contains in-frame clones alone and is incomplete. In the table there are 75,000 to 90,000 clones, 80% of which are singletons. Sequencing was carried out using peripheral blood. All receptors derive from a woman aged 40 to 50 with active or convalescent COVID-19. The CDR3 runs from the conserved cysteine through the conserved F or W. Fields, in order: J gene, clone size, V gene, D gene, CDR3 DNA, CDR3 protein. A D gene is named only where the DNA matches it firmly. Clone size is stated in some rows and not others, as once, few, many or a class when expanded.

TRBJ2-1,NA,TRBV12-5,TRBD2,TGTGCTAGTGGTTTGGTACCCGCTTCCCAGGGAGGGCACAATGAGCAGTTCTTC,CASGLVPASQGGHNEQFF
TRBJ1-1,NA,TRBV10-1,NA,TGCGCCAGCAGTGACCTCGGTAGGGAGGGATTGAACACTGAAGCTTTCTTT,CASSDLGREGLNTEAFF
TRBJ1-2,NA,TRBV19,NA,TGTGCCAGTAGTATAGAAGGGGCTTACTATGGCTACACCTTC,CASSIEGAYYGYTF
TRBJ2-1,NA,TRBV7-6,NA,TGTGCCAGCAGCCATACCGCCAGGGGGCGGGGGTACAATGAGCAGTTCTTC,CASSHTARGRGYNEQFF
TRBJ2-7,few,TRBV7-9,TRBD2,TGTGCCAGCAGCTTAAACCTGGGACTAGCGGACGAGCAGTACTTC,CASSLNLGLADEQYF
TRBJ1-5,NA,TRBV30,NA,TGTGCCTGGAGTGTAGGGGCAGGCAATCAGCCCCAGCATTTT,CAWSVGAGNQPQHF
TRBJ2-7,NA,TRBV24-1,NA,TGTGCCACCAGTGTCCTGGGCAAGGTGGGCCCTTACGAGCAGTACTTC,CATSVLGKVGPYEQYF
TRBJ1-2,NA,TRBV11-3,NA,TGTGCCAGCAGCAACCGGGACATTGGGACTAACTATGGCTACACCTTC,CASSNRDIGTNYGYTF
TRBJ2-3,NA,TRBV21-1,NA,TGTGCCAGCAGCAAAGCTACGGGGACTAGCACAGATACGCAGTATTTT,CASSKATGTSTDTQYF
TRBJ1-1,NA,TRBV28,TRBD1,TGTGCCAGCAGTCCCACACAGGGGGCCCTCATCATGAACACTGAAGCTTTCTTT,CASSPTQGALIMNTEAFF
TRBJ2-3,NA,TRBV11-2,TRBD1,TGTGCCAGCAGCTCCGAGGACAGGATTAGCACAGATACGCAGTATTTT,CASSSEDRISTDTQYF
TRBJ2-7,NA,TRBV7-8,NA,TGTGCCAGCAGCGGACACCGGGACACCGGGTGGGAGCAGTACTTC,CASSGHRDTGWEQYF
TRBJ2-7,NA,TRBV3-1/TRBV3-2,NA,TGTGCCAGCAGCCAAGGCGGGGTCCACGAGCAGTACTTC,CASSQGGVHEQYF
TRBJ1-5,NA,TRBV24-1,NA,TGTGCCACCAGTGGACAGGATGGTCAGCCCCAGCATTTT,CATSGQDGQPQHF
TRBJ2-3,few,TRBV12-3/TRBV12-4,NA,TGTGCCAGCAGTTTTGAAGGAGGTTATACGCAGTATTTT,CASSFEGGYTQYF
TRBJ2-3,once,TRBV4-1,NA,TGCGCCAGCAGCCAAGATCCCAGGGGCAACACAGATACGCAGTATTTT,CASSQDPRGNTDTQYF
TRBJ1-1,NA,TRBV29-1,NA,TGCAGCGCGTTCCGAGGCATGAACACTGAAGCTTTCTTT,CSAFRGMNTEAFF
TRBJ2-2,NA,TRBV5-1,TRBD2,TGCGCCAGCAGCTTGGCCGGACTAGCGGGAAACACCGGGGAGCTGTTTTTT,CASSLAGLAGNTGELFF
TRBJ1-4,NA,TRBV4-1,TRBD1,TGCGCCAGCAGCCAAGATTCACAGGGGTGGGGAGAAAAACTGTTTTTT,CASSQDSQGWGEKLFF
TRBJ2-1,NA,TRBV11-3,NA,TGTGCCAGCAGCGCCCGACCAGGGAAGGATGAGCAGTTCTTC,CASSARPGKDEQFF
TRBJ1-1,once,TRBV10-3,NA,TGTGCCATCAGTGAGCGGGAGGGGGACACTGAAGCTTTCTTT,CAISEREGDTEAFF
TRBJ2-1,NA,TRBV19,TRBD2,TGTGCCAGTAGTGGTAGCGGGAGCTCCTACAATGAGCAGTTCTTC,CASSGSGSSYNEQFF
TRBJ1-4,NA,TRBV28,NA,TGTGCCAGCAGTCGGGCAACTAATGAAAAACTGTTTTTT,CASSRATNEKLFF
TRBJ2-2,NA,TRBV18,TRBD1,TGTGCCAGCTCACCAGGACAGGGTGGGAGCACCGGGGAGCTGTTTTTT,CASSPGQGGSTGELFF
TRBJ2-5,NA,TRBV4-2,TRBD2,TGTGCCAGCAGCCAAGGACTAGCGGGGGGGCTAAAAGAGACCCAGTACTTC,CASSQGLAGGLKETQYF
TRBJ1-6,NA,TRBV6-6,NA,TGTGCCAGCAGTTACGGTGAGACAAGATCACCCCTCCACTTT,CASSYGETRSPLHF
TRBJ2-1,few,TRBV7-2,TRBD2,TGTGCCAGCAGCTTAGGTGGGACTAGCGGGTGGGAGCAGTTCTTC,CASSLGGTSGWEQFF
TRBJ2-7,NA,TRBV11-1,TRBD1,TGTGCCAGCAGCGTTTGGGACAGCTCCTACGAGCAGTACTTC,CASSVWDSSYEQYF
TRBJ1-3,NA,TRBV7-2,NA,TGTGCCAGCAGCTTAGCGCCTTTTGGAGGGGCAAGGGGCGGAAACACCATATATTTT,CASSLAPFGGARGGNTIYF
TRBJ1-5,NA,TRBV11-2,NA,TGTGCCAGCAGCTTAGAGAGTAGCAATCAGCCCCAGCATTTT,CASSLESSNQPQHF
TRBJ1-5,NA,TRBV15,NA,TGTGCCACCAGCAGAGCGGACAGAAATCAGCCCCAGCATTTT,CATSRADRNQPQHF
TRBJ1-5,NA,TRBV28,TRBD1,TGTGCCAGCAACGTACCGGGACAGGGGAATCAGCCCCAGCATTTT,CASNVPGQGNQPQHF
TRBJ2-2,NA,TRBV19,NA,TGTGCCAGTAGTATCTCACCGGGACACCATTGGCTGTTTTTT,CASSISPGHHWLFF
TRBJ2-5,NA,TRBV12-3/TRBV12-4,NA,TGTGCCAGCAGTAGGGCGGGTTCTGAGACCCAGTACTTC,CASSRAGSETQYF
TRBJ1-2,NA,TRBV7-9,NA,TGTGCCAGCAGCTTAGTTGGGGTAGGAGGTGGCTACACCTTC,CASSLVGVGGGYTF
TRBJ2-2,NA,TRBV19,TRBD2,TGTGCCAGTAGTATAATTAGCGGGAGGAACACCGGGGAGCTGTTTTTT,CASSIISGRNTGELFF
TRBJ1-2,NA,TRBV9,TRBD1,TGTGCCAGCAGCACCGGGACAGGGGGCAACTATGGCTACACCTTC,CASSTGTGGNYGYTF
TRBJ2-7,NA,TRBV5-4,TRBD1,TGTGCCAGCAGCTTGGCCGGGGGGACAGGGCTCGACGAGCAGTACTTC,CASSLAGGTGLDEQYF
TRBJ2-7,NA,TRBV18,NA,TGTGCCAGCTCACCACTCGGGTACGAGCAGTACTTC,CASSPLGYEQYF
TRBJ2-3,NA,TRBV28,TRBD1,TGTGCCAGCAGTCAGACAGGGGCCGCGACGCAGTATTTT,CASSQTGAATQYF
TRBJ1-1,NA,TRBV7-9,NA,TGTGCCAGCAGCTTAGAACGATCGTCGGGCACTGAAGCTTTCTTT,CASSLERSSGTEAFF
TRBJ2-2,NA,TRBV11-2,TRBD2,TGTGCCAGCAGCCCAGGACTAGCGGGAGGGGCCCAGGCCGGGGAGCTGTTTTTT,CASSPGLAGGAQAGELFF
TRBJ2-1,NA,TRBV7-9,NA,TGTGCCAGCAGCTTAGTTCCGGGGGGCCCAAGCAATGAGCAGTTCTTC,CASSLVPGGPSNEQFF
TRBJ2-7,NA,TRBV6-6,NA,TGTGCCAGCCGTCCCCCGGCAGGGTCTTACGAGCAGTACTTC,CASRPPAGSYEQYF
TRBJ2-7,NA,TRBV7-2,TRBD2,TGTGCCAGCAGCCTGGGACTAGCGGGAGGATTCGAGCAGTACTTC,CASSLGLAGGFEQYF
TRBJ2-1,NA,TRBV7-2,NA,TGTGCCAGCAGCTTAGTATCTATAGAGCAGTTCTTC,CASSLVSIEQFF
TRBJ2-5,once,TRBV18,TRBD2,TGTGCCAGCGCATTGACTAGCGGGGGGACAGAGACCCAGTACTTC,CASALTSGGTETQYF
TRBJ2-1,NA,TRBV7-2,TRBD2,TGTGCCAGCAGCTTTACCCCCACTAGCGGGAGCTCCTACAATGAGCAGTTCTTC,CASSFTPTSGSSYNEQFF
TRBJ1-6,once,TRBV3-1/TRBV3-2,NA,TGTGCCAGCAGCCAAGAGAAACAGGCCGGGCCCTATAATTCACCCCTCCACTTT,CASSQEKQAGPYNSPLHF
TRBJ2-2,NA,TRBV19,TRBD1,TGTGCCAGTAGTGAGACAGGGTTGGCCGGGGAGCTGTTTTTT,CASSETGLAGELFF
TRBJ2-1,NA,TRBV5-4,TRBD2,TGTGCCAGCAGCTTGGATCCCCGGCTAGCGGGGACGCGGGAGCAGTTCTTC,CASSLDPRLAGTREQFF
TRBJ2-1,NA,TRBV12-5,TRBD1,TGTGCTAGTGGTTTGGGACCGGGACAGGGTAACAATGAGCAGTTCTTC,CASGLGPGQGNNEQFF
TRBJ2-2,few,TRBV7-9,TRBD1,TGTGCCAGCAGCATCGGACAGGGGAGGGCCGGGGAGCTGTTTTTT,CASSIGQGRAGELFF